This T cell receptor (beta chain) came from a study of cytomegalovirus exposure and HLA in healthy donors. Study outcomes and limitations: Specificity of three CMV-associated chains for CMV antigens was verified in vitro. A missense DCLRE1C variant was associated with V- and J-gene trimming of TCR beta chains in a later analysis, and an independent cohort replicated the association. There were fewer than 200 TCR beta chains listed as cytomegalovirus-associated.

Of note for this clone: The target antigen is unknown.

The PCR employed 60 Vbeta primers together with 13 Jbeta primers. Only in-frame clones appear in the TCRdb table, and some are missing; sequencing was by immunoSEQ multiplex PCR. The sample records some 200,000 clones, over 70% being singletons. This CDR3 comprises 14 residues. The germline CDR1 and CDR2 sequences are MNHEY and SVGAGI. The V end lost 4 bases, the J end lost 4 bases, and 8 bases lay between the germline ends. The TCR was taken from a man aged 50 to 60 in good health and CMV-seronegative. Sequencing was performed on PBMCs. The genes are TRBV6-5 and TRBJ2-6; D uncertain. CDR3 sequence: CASSLALGANVLTF. The CDR3, as DNA: TGTGCCAGCAGTTTAGCTCTGGGGGCCAACGTCCTGACTTTC.